The next 32 T cell receptor beta chains were all read from a single sample in a study of T cells in localized non-small cell lung cancer. Here immunoSEQ multiplex PCR was the method, and the copy in TCRdb shows in-frame clones only, minus some. There are roughly 67,000 clones in the sample; approximately 84% occur only once, and approximately 13% lies in the top ten. Sequenced here: peripheral blood, sampled before any cancer treatment. These receptors were taken from a female donor of 60 years or more with stage I lung adenocarcinoma.

This chain links TRBV19 with TRBJ2-7; 7 nucleotides match TRBD1. CDR1 is LNHDA and CDR2 is SQIVND in the germline V gene (reference sequence). The CDR3 spans 14 residues. V was pared by 6 bases and J by 2 bases, with 7 bases of the junction left unmatched. DNA of the CDR3: TGTGCCAGTAGGCCCGGGACAGATACCTACGAGCAGTACTTC. Amino acids: CASRPGTDTYEQYF.

V gene TRBV7-9 combines with J gene TRBJ1-5, with TRBD1 as a possible D gene (5 bases). Germline-derived CDR1 and CDR2 are SEHNR and FQNEAQ (reference sequence). The CDR3 is made up of 13 amino acids. V lost 5 bases and J lost 5, with 10 bases in between. This CDR3 is CASSDQGDQPQHF. The CDR3 region has the DNA TGTGCCAGCAGCGACCAGGGAGATCAGCCCCAGCATTTT. Filled out from reference TRBV7-9 and TRBJ1-5, the complete variable domain reads DTGVSQNPRHKITKRGQNVTFRCDPISEHNRLYWYRQTLGQGPEFLTYFQNEAQLEKSRLLSDRFSAERPKGSFSTLEIQRTEQGDSAMYLCASSDQGDQPQHFGDGTRLSIL.

The V gene is TRBV18, the J gene TRBJ2-7; perhaps TRBD2 as D (5 bases). CDR1 and CDR2 (germline): KGHSH, LQKENI. The CDR3 sequence is 13 residues long. V was cut by 4 bases and J by 6 bases, with 13 bases left in between. The DNA for the CDR3 is TGTGCCAGCTCACAGGCTTTGGGAGTCGAGCAGTACTTC. As protein: CASSQALGVEQYF.

The chain couples TRBV5-1 to TRBJ2-3, with TRBD2 matching over 11 bases. The CDR3 extends over 16 amino acids. J was trimmed by 5 bases and V by 1 base; bases with no gene match: 6. The germline gives CDR1 SGHRS, CDR2 YFSETQ. CDR3 sequence: CASSLLAGGQGDTQYF. CDR3 DNA sequence: TGCGCCAGCAGCTTGCTAGCGGGGGGCCAGGGAGATACGCAGTATTTT.

This clone was detected only a few times. This chain links TRBV2 with TRBJ1-2; weak D call: TRBD1 (6 bases). The CDR3 length is 14 residues. From germline, CDR1 is SNHLY and CDR2 FYNNEI. With 5 bases removed from V and 9 bases from J, the gap between germline ends came to 19 bases. CDR3 amino acids: CASSPDGGTRRYTF. The DNA of the CDR3 is TGTGCCAGCAGTCCAGACGGCGGGACACGTCGCTACACCTTC.

This chain links TRBV4-1 with TRBJ1-5; D is uncertain. This CDR3 has 13 amino acids. Per germline, CDR1 MGHRA and CDR2 YSYEKL. V lost 0 bases, J lost 5 bases, and 5 bases lay in between. The CDR3 spells CASSQEGYQPQHF. The CDR3 region has the DNA TGCGCCAGCAGCCAAGAGGGCTATCAGCCCCAGCATTTT.

The rearrangement joins TRBV10-2 to TRBJ1-3; D remains ambiguous. Trimming removed 7 bases from V and 3 bases from J, with 7 bases in between. The CDR3 is 12 residues long. Germline assignment: CDR1 WSHSY and CDR2 SAAADI. The CDR3 nucleotides are TGCGCCAGCACACCCGATGGAAACACCATATATTTT. It codes for CASTPDGNTIYF.

The chain employs TRBV9 and TRBJ1-5, with 7 bases identical to TRBD1. There are 14 residues in the CDR3. The ends lost 6 bases at V and 6 bases at J; junction bases unmatched: 9. Looked up from germline, CDR1 is SGDLS and CDR2 is YYNGEE. CDR3: CASNPSGGSQPQHF. CDR3 sequence (DNA): TGTGCCAGCAACCCTTCAGGGGGAAGTCAGCCCCAGCATTTT.

This chain uses TRBV6-1 with TRBJ1-1, with D uncertain. Germline CDR1 MNHNS, CDR2 SASEGT. The CDR3 has 14 amino acids. V was clipped by 3 bases and J by 1 base, with 9 bases between them. The DNA for the CDR3 is TGTGCCAGCAGTGAGCCAGCTGGGAACACTGAAGCTTTCTTT. This gives the protein CASSEPAGNTEAFF.

The sample holds a few counts of this clone. CDR3 sequence: CASSQPGTYGYTF. In nucleotides, the CDR3 is TGTGCCAGCAGCCAACCTGGGACGTATGGCTACACCTTC. The chain recombines TRBV6-5 with TRBJ1-2; D may be TRBD1 (5 bases). The CDR3 is 13 amino acids. Germline lookup yields CDR1 MNHEY and CDR2 SVGAGI. With 6 bases removed from V and 5 bases from J, the gap between germline ends came to 13 bases.

The chain combines TRBV29-1 with TRBJ2-3; 10 nucleotides align to TRBD2. The germline V gene has CDR1 SQVTM and CDR2 ANQGSEA. J gave up 6 bases and V 6 bases, and 3 bases lay outside the gene matches. The CDR3 loop spans 12 amino acids. CDR3 protein: CSVRTSGDTQYF. For the CDR3, the DNA is TGCAGCGTGCGGACTAGCGGCGATACGCAGTATTTT.

The V and J genes are TRBV29-1 and TRBJ2-3; 14 bases align to TRBD2. This CDR3 is built from 14 residues. Trimming at V came to 7 bases and at J to 5 bases, leaving 5 bases not matched to a gene. Looked up from germline, CDR1 is SQVTM and CDR2 is ANQGSEA. The CDR3 loop is CSAGLAGGIDTQYF. The CDR3 nucleotides read TGCAGCGCCGGACTAGCGGGAGGTATAGATACGCAGTATTTT.

J is TRBJ2-3 and V is TRBV15; either TRBD1 or TRBD2 may supply D (5 bases each). Between the trimmed V and J ends, which lost 1 base and 2 bases, there was a span of 10 bases. CDR3 length: 15 residues. From germline, CDR1 is LNHNV and CDR2 YYDKDF (reference sequence). The CDR3 DNA sequence: TGTGCCACCAGCAGAGTCGGGGCTCCCACAGATACGCAGTATTTT. Its translation is CATSRVGAPTDTQYF.

The chain uses TRBV2 and TRBJ2-1; 8 bases map to TRBD1. J gave up 7 bases and V 3 bases, and 8 bases lay outside the gene matches. Germline V gene data show CDR1 as SNHLY and CDR2 as FYNNEI. There are 15 residues in the CDR3. The CDR3 DNA follows: TGTGCCAGCAGTGATGCCCCAGGGGGCCTGAATGAGCAGTTCTTC. It encodes CASSDAPGGLNEQFF.

Details on this clone: Other DNA sequences in this specimen translate into the identical CDR3. V usage is TRBV6-5 and J usage is TRBJ2-6; no clear D. Trimming stripped 5 bases from V and 0 bases from J, with 8 bases between. Per the germline V gene, CDR1 is MNHEY and CDR2 is SVGAGI. The CDR3 sequence is 15 residues long. The CDR3 spells CASSHPGSGANVLTF. The CDR3 DNA follows: TGTGCCAGCAGTCACCCGGGCTCTGGGGCCAACGTCCTGACTTTC.

The chain recombines TRBV18 with TRBJ2-1; D uncertain. This CDR3 is built from 16 residues. V was clipped by 3 bases and J by 0 bases, with 12 bases between them. Germline-derived CDR1 and CDR2 are KGHSH and LQKENI. The CDR3 DNA follows: TGTGCCAGCTCACCGATCGCATCGTTCTCCTACAATGAGCAGTTCTTC. Amino acid sequence: CASSPIASFSYNEQFF.

The chain uses TRBV7-6 and TRBJ1-2; D not certain. This CDR3 contains 14 residues. CDR1 is SGHVS, CDR2 FNYEAQ, per germline. Trimming removed 0 bases at V and 2 bases at J, with 7 bases between. The CDR3: CASSLAPTNYGYTF. In DNA form, the CDR3 reads TGTGCCAGCAGCTTAGCTCCCACAAACTATGGCTACACCTTC.

As DNA, the CDR3 is TGTGCCAGTAGTCAGCGGCCCACTGGAAACACCATATATTTT. Encoded protein: CASSQRPTGNTIYF. The chain uses TRBV19 and TRBJ1-3, with no clear D. The CDR3 loop spans 14 amino acids. Germline V lookup: CDR1 LNHDA, CDR2 SQIVND (reference sequence). The V gene lost 5 bases and the J gene lost 2 bases, with 10 bases spanning the gap.

The CDR3 loop is CASSFLLTEAFF. The CDR3 bases are TGTGCCAGTAGTTTTCTATTAACTGAAGCTTTCTTT. The rearrangement uses TRBV19 and TRBJ1-1; no clear D. The CDR3 consists of 12 residues. Germline CDR1 LNHDA, CDR2 SQIVND (reference sequence). V dropped 5 bases and J dropped 5 bases, with 9 bases sitting between them.

The chain employs TRBV5-1 and TRBJ1-1; 7 bases map to TRBD1. Germline V gene data show CDR1 as SGHRS and CDR2 as YFSETQ. V trimming: 1 base; J trimming: 5 bases; junction bases outside the gene matches: 11. This CDR3 is 16 amino acids long. CDR3 DNA: TGCGCCAGCAGCTTGTCCATCTCAGGGGGTCAGACTGAAGCTTTCTTT. It codes for CASSLSISGGQTEAFF.

This clone occurred a few times. This chain connects TRBV6-6 to TRBJ2-7; maybe TRBD1 (6 bases). Trimming stripped 11 bases from V and 5 bases from J, with 13 bases between. The germline V gene encodes CDR1 MNHNY and CDR2 SVGAGI (reference sequence). There are 11 residues in the CDR3. The CDR3 bases are TGTGCCGAGGGGGAGTACAACGAGCAGTACTTC. Translated, it gives CAEGEYNEQYF.

The J gene is TRBJ1-2, the V gene TRBV6-1; D might be TRBD1 (5 bases). CDR1 MNHNS and CDR2 SASEGT come from the germline V gene. The CDR3 consists of 14 residues. V was shortened by 6 bases and J by 4 bases, with 15 bases between the two germline ends. The CDR3 reads CASRGLIWGYGYTF. DNA for the CDR3: TGTGCCAGCAGGGGACTAATCTGGGGCTATGGCTACACCTTC.

V gene TRBV18 combines with J gene TRBJ2-7, with D uncertain. Trimming took off 0 bases at V and 3 bases at J, with 9 bases between the two ends. The CDR3 sequence is 14 residues long. CDR1 KGHSH and CDR2 LQKENI come from the germline V gene. CDR3 residues: CASSPPGSLYEQYF. DNA of the CDR3: TGTGCCAGCTCACCACCAGGTAGTCTCTACGAGCAGTACTTC.

The V call is TRBV6-1, the J call TRBJ1-4, with 9 bases lining up with TRBD1. From germline, CDR1 is MNHNS and CDR2 SASEGT. This CDR3 has 14 amino acids. V shed 6 bases and J 8 bases; nucleotides not matched to a gene: 7. CDR3 nucleotides: TGTGCCAGCAGCTTCGGACAGGGGTTCGAAAAACTGTTTTTT. Residues: CASSFGQGFEKLFF.

V and J are TRBV6-5 and TRBJ2-5; 10 nucleotides agree with TRBD1. Trimming took 4 bases from V and 5 from J; bases not matched to a gene: 7. The CDR3 consists of 15 residues. Germline V gene data show CDR1 as MNHEY and CDR2 as SVGAGI. The CDR3 DNA is TGTGCCAGCAGTTTTGGACAGGGGGTACGGGAGACCCAGTACTTC. Translation gives CASSFGQGVRETQYF.

The J gene is TRBJ1-1, the V gene TRBV9; D is unresolved. This CDR3 has 13 amino acids. The germline V gene has CDR1 SGDLS and CDR2 YYNGEE. V was clipped by 1 base and J by 3 bases, with 7 bases between them. The CDR3 DNA reads as TGTGCCAGCAGCGTAAGGAGCGACACTGAAGCTTTCTTT. This sequence encodes CASSVRSDTEAFF.

This clone came up once. This sequence joins TRBV5-8 and TRBJ1-1, with 11 bases fitting TRBD1. CDR3 length: 15 amino acids. Unmatched junction bases numbered 8, after V lost 4 bases and J lost 6 bases. The germline CDR1 and CDR2 sequences are SGHTS and YDEGEE. CDR3 coding DNA: TGTGCCAGCAGCACGGGACAGGGGGGCAACGCTGAAGCTTTCTTT. It is translated as CASSTGQGGNAEAFF.

The V call is TRBV5-6, the J call TRBJ1-2; D remains unclear. Per the germline V gene, CDR1 is SGHDT and CDR2 is YYEEEE. V was shortened by 5 bases and J by 1 base, with 9 bases between the two germline ends. The CDR3 consists of 13 residues. The CDR3 DNA reads as TGTGCCAGCAGATTACAGAGTAACTATGGCTACACCTTC. This translates into CASRLQSNYGYTF.

The chain couples TRBV5-5 to TRBJ2-1; 9 bases agree with TRBD2. The V and J ends lost 4 bases and 6 bases, in that order; junction bases with no gene match: 8. There are 15 residues in the CDR3. Germline V gene lookup returns CDR1 SGHKS and CDR2 YYEKEE (reference sequence). CDR3 region: CASSTIRGRANEQFF. CDR3 nucleotide sequence: TGTGCCAGCAGCACGATACGCGGGAGGGCCAATGAGCAGTTCTTC.

The chain combines TRBV5-4 with TRBJ2-5; 13 bases align to TRBD2. CDR1 and CDR2 (germline): SGHNT, YYREEE (reference sequence). The CDR3 totals 15 residues. Trimming at V came to 4 bases and at J to 2 bases, leaving 2 bases not matched to a gene. The CDR3 DNA is TGTGCCAGCAGCCTGGGACTAGCGGGACAAGAGACCCAGTACTTC. This sequence encodes CASSLGLAGQETQYF.

The V and J genes are TRBV10-1 and TRBJ2-1; 9 bases match TRBD2. J lost 7 bases, V lost 3 bases, and 7 bases had no gene match. Per germline, CDR1 WNHNN and CDR2 SYGVQD (reference sequence). This CDR3 spans 15 amino acids. This CDR3 reads CASSDGGGAGNEQFF. The CDR3 DNA follows: TGCGCCAGCAGTGACGGCGGGGGGGCAGGGAATGAGCAGTTCTTC.

The chain couples TRBV11-3 to TRBJ2-1, with D perhaps given as TRBD1 or TRBD2 (6 bases each). The germline V and J ends were trimmed by 7 bases and 2 bases, with 18 bases remaining between them. Germline CDR1 SGHNT, CDR2 YENEEA. The CDR3 has 16 amino acids. The CDR3 DNA reads as TGTGCCAGCACCCCGCCGGGGGCGGAGACCTACAATGAGCAGTTCTTC. Translation: CASTPPGAETYNEQFF.